This T cell receptor (beta chain) was obtained from a study of CXCR3-negative and CXCR3-positive naive CD8 T cells. General observations from the study: Naive subsets expressed similar surface CD5; TRB CDR3 features served to infer TCR strength. Comparison of naive cells showed more hydrophobic TRB CDR3s in CXCR3-positive than in CXCR3-negative naive cells.

This CDR3 has 16 amino acids. Germline CDR1 SEHNR, CDR2 FQNEAQ (reference sequence). A note on this clonotype: As yet, its antigen is unknown.

TRB cDNA libraries were made by UMI-labeled 5' RACE. From its re-call of the 5' RACE reads, TCRdb lists each CDR3 protein once, without DNA. This repertoire includes about 89,000 distinct CDR3 sequences. This receptor was obtained from a human donor in good health. Some clones in this sample may be carry-over from other donors' samples. This chain uses TRBV7-9 with TRBJ2-2; checking the TCRdb D call of TRBD1 is not possible without DNA. The sequencing input was naive CXCR3+ CD8+ T cells from blood. Subset meaning: CD45RO-CCR7+CD27+CD95- naive CD8+ T cells expressing CXCR3 (TNR3+). CDR3 loop: CASALTGGAGTGELFF.